This is a list of T cell receptor beta chains from one sample in a study of beta chain features in type 1 diabetes. The data were produced by immunoSEQ multiplex PCR, yet TCRdb's version contains in-frame clones alone and is incomplete. The table records under 250,000 clones, 27% of them present only once. The sequenced material came from central memory CD4+ T cells from blood. The receptors were sampled from a man aged 25 to 45 in good health. CDR3s include the opening cysteine and the closing phenylalanine or tryptophan. A D gene is named only where the DNA matches it firmly. The size entry is marked missing in some rows and otherwise reads once, few, many or a size class.

v_gene,d_gene,j_gene,abundance,CDR3aa,CDR3nt
TRBV30,-,TRBJ2-2,many,CAWMDTGELFF,TGTGCCTGGATGGACACCGGGGAGCTGTTTTTT
TRBV29-1,-,TRBJ1-2,-,CSVEYRLYGYTF,TGCAGCGTTGAATACAGGCTTTATGGCTACACCTTC
TRBV7-9,-,TRBJ2-1,few,CASSPRAASSYNEQFF,TGTGCCAGCAGTCCAAGAGCGGCCAGCTCCTACAATGAGCAGTTCTTC
TRBV29-1,TRBD2,TRBJ2-1,few,CSVALADEQFF,TGCAGCGTCGCACTAGCGGATGAGCAGTTCTTC
TRBV7-2,TRBD2,TRBJ2-3,few,CASSPHLSGGAGDTQYF,TGTGCCAGCAGCCCTCACCTTAGCGGGGGGGCCGGGGATACGCAGTATTTT
TRBV10-3,-,TRBJ2-7,-,CAISTTGSSYEQYF,TGTGCCATCAGCACCACAGGTTCCTCCTACGAGCAGTACTTC
TRBV6-1,-,TRBJ2-5,-,CASRRGGGREETQYF,TGTGCCAGCAGGAGGGGAGGGGGCAGGGAAGAGACCCAGTACTTC
TRBV7-9,-,TRBJ2-7,few,CASSRGPPSYEQYF,TGTGCCAGCAGCCGGGGACCGCCCTCCTACGAGCAGTACTTC
TRBV21-1,-,TRBJ2-7,few,CASSSGGSPYEQYF,TGTGCCAGCAGCAGCGGGGGCTCCCCCTACGAGCAGTACTTC
TRBV4-3,TRBD2,TRBJ2-1,few,CASSQDGGLAGEVEQFF,TGCGCCAGCAGCCAAGACGGAGGTTTAGCGGGAGAGGTTGAGCAGTTCTTC
TRBV6-6,-,TRBJ2-3,few,CASSYAGSTDTQYF,TGTGCCAGCAGTTACGCGGGTAGCACAGATACGCAGTATTTT
TRBV5-4,-,TRBJ1-1,-,CASSFPVGAGTEAFF,TGTGCCAGCAGCTTCCCGGTGGGGGCCGGCACTGAAGCTTTCTTT
TRBV9,TRBD2,TRBJ2-1,once,CASSVGSSGSFYEQFF,TGTGCCAGCAGCGTAGGGTCTAGCGGGAGTTTCTATGAGCAGTTCTTC
TRBV27,-,TRBJ1-2,many,CASSFSGLSNYGYTF,TGTGCCAGCAGTTTCTCCGGCTTATCTAACTATGGCTACACCTTC
TRBV5-4,-,TRBJ2-6,few,CASSLGRPSDLTF,TGTGCCAGCAGCTTAGGACGGCCTTCGGACCTGACTTTC
TRBV30,-,TRBJ1-1,-,CAWSVRGKMNTEAFF,TGTGCCTGGAGTGTACGAGGGAAAATGAACACTGAAGCTTTCTTT
TRBV7-2,TRBD1,TRBJ1-5,-,CASSLAGGRPQHF,TGTGCCAGCAGCTTAGCAGGGGGCCGGCCCCAGCATTTT
TRBV7-9,-,TRBJ2-3,-,CASSLGELAGDTQYF,TGTGCCAGCAGCTTAGGAGAACTAGCAGGAGATACGCAGTATTTT
TRBV2,TRBD1,TRBJ1-4,-,CASSARQGMKKLFF,TGTGCCAGCAGTGCCCGACAGGGAATGAAGAAACTGTTTTTT
TRBV7-9,-,TRBJ1-1,-,CASSLTRTANTEAFF,TGTGCCAGCAGCCTTACGAGGACGGCGAACACTGAAGCTTTCTTT
TRBV2,-,TRBJ2-1,-,CASSEALSAQYNEQFF,TGTGCCAGCAGTGAAGCCCTTAGCGCTCAATACAATGAGCAGTTCTTC
TRBV29-1,TRBD1,TRBJ1-2,-,CSVEEWHRGDGGYTF,TGCAGCGTTGAAGAATGGCACAGGGGAGACGGTGGCTACACCTTC
TRBV19,-,TRBJ2-7,once,CASGWGTSRGAEQYF,TGTGCCAGTGGGTGGGGCACCAGTCGAGGAGCCGAGCAGTACTTC
TRBV30,-,TRBJ1-5,-,CAWSVQTNQPQHF,TGTGCCTGGAGTGTACAAACCAATCAGCCCCAGCATTTT
TRBV25-1,TRBD1,TRBJ1-2,few,CASSAGQGASGYTF,TGTGCCAGCAGTGCTGGACAGGGGGCCTCTGGCTACACCTTC
TRBV29-1,-,TRBJ1-2,-,CSISRGSDYGYTF,TGCAGCATAAGCAGGGGCTCAGACTATGGCTACACCTTC
TRBV6-1,-,TRBJ2-7,-,CASSETPSEQYF,TGTGCCAGCAGTGAGACGCCCAGCGAGCAGTACTTC
TRBV6-1,-,TRBJ2-1,-,CASNIYHRNEQFF,TGTGCCAGCAATATATATCACCGGAATGAGCAGTTCTTC
TRBV30,-,TRBJ1-2,many,CAWSVRYWGYTF,TGTGCCTGGAGTGTACGTTACTGGGGCTACACCTTC
TRBV4-2,TRBD1,TRBJ1-2,few,CASSSRDREDF,TGTGCCAGCAGCTCCCGGGACAGGGAAGACTTC
TRBV2,TRBD1,TRBJ2-7,few,CASSRQGYEQYF,TGTGCCAGCAGCAGACAGGGCTACGAGCAGTACTTC